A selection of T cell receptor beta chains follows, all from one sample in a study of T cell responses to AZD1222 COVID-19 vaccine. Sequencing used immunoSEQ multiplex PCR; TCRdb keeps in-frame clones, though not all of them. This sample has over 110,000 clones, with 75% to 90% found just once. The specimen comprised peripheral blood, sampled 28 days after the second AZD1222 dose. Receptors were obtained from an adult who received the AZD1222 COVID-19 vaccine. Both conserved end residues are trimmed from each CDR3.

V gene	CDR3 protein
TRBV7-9	ASFAGGEQF
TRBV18	ASSPSLETQY
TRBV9	ASSVGGGDVGNIQY
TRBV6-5	ASSIQGAGNTIY
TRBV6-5	ASSQRTGQFVGYT
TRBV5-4	ASSSGNKGNTGELF
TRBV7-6	ASSVREGQNTEAF
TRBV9	ASSVDSGLEAF
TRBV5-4	ASSFGGVEKLF
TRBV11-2	ASSLEYRVRPPTGELF
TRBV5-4	ASSLSGTGGGYT
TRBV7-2	ASSRRGSNQPQH
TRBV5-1	ASSLTGGTNGELF
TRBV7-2	ASSYQAGLARGQF
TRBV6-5	ASSYLAGGTGELF